Listed here are 27 T cell receptor beta chains from one sample, sequenced in a study of shared clonotypes between healthy human individuals. Selected positively for CCR7 and CD45RO-negative, naive CD8 cells excluded terminally differentiated effector memory CD45RA+ cells. Using immunoSEQ multiplex PCR, the repertoire was profiled, and TCRdb retains in-frame clones only, with some absent. The sample lists more than 2 million clones; approximately 95% were seen once. The sample comprised naive CD8+ T cells sorted from blood. Receptors originate from a man in his late teens or twenties in good health.

The V and J genes are TRBV4-1 and TRBJ1-1, with unresolved D. V lost 1 base to trimming and J lost 4 bases, with 13 bases between them. From germline, CDR1 is MGHRA and CDR2 YSYEKL. The CDR3 spans 15 residues. CDR3 sequence (DNA): TGCGCCAGCAGCCAAGGCGACATGCTGGGCACTGAAGCTTTCTTT. This sequence encodes CASSQGDMLGTEAFF.

The chain has TRBV20-1 and TRBJ2-1; 7 bases are a match to TRBD2. Germline lookup yields CDR1 DFQATT and CDR2 SNEGSKA (reference sequence). The CDR3 is made up of 11 amino acids. CDR3 residues: CSGDYYNEQFF. The CDR3 nucleotides read TGCAGCGGGGACTACTACAATGAGCAGTTCTTC.

The rearrangement joins TRBV7-8 to TRBJ2-1, with 9 positions matching TRBD1. This CDR3 is built from 16 residues. The junction had 5 bases not matched to a gene; V was cut back by 1 base and J by 4 bases. The germline V gene encodes CDR1 SGHVS and CDR2 FQNEAQ. The CDR3 DNA reads as TGTGCCAGCAGCTTAGTGGGACAGGGTTTTTACAATGAGCAGTTCTTC. Its protein is CASSLVGQGFYNEQFF.

A remark on this clone: At the DNA level, this CDR3 is encoded by other sequences in the same sample as well. The chain couples TRBV7-9 to TRBJ1-1; D gene uncertain. The ends were cut back, 4 bases at V and 1 base at J, with 4 bases in the middle. CDR3 size: 12 residues. Germline V gene sequence: CDR1 SEHNR, CDR2 FQNEAQ (reference sequence). CDR3 residues: CASSSENTEAFF. The CDR3 DNA reads as TGTGCCAGCAGCTCAGAGAACACTGAAGCTTTCTTT.

This rearrangement joins TRBV4-1 to TRBJ1-2, with a possible D match to TRBD1 (6 bases). The germline CDR1 and CDR2 sequences are MGHRA and YSYEKL. Trimming took off 0 bases at V and 5 bases at J, with 16 bases between the two ends. The CDR3 is 16 residues long. The CDR3 nucleotides read TGCGCCAGCAGCCAAGAACCCGGGGGCGAGTTGTATGGCTACACCTTC. It yields the protein CASSQEPGGELYGYTF.

This clone showed up just once. The gene calls are TRBV19 and TRBJ2-7, with D perhaps assigned TRBD1 or TRBD2 (5 bases each). This CDR3 comprises 13 residues. From germline, CDR1 is LNHDA and CDR2 SQIVND (reference sequence). V was pared by 6 bases and J by 4 bases, with 13 bases between. The CDR3 sequence is CASRARGEYEQYF. CDR3 sequence (DNA): TGTGCCAGTAGAGCGAGGGGAGAATACGAGCAGTACTTC.

J is TRBJ2-3 and V is TRBV6-5; either TRBD1 or TRBD2 may supply D (5 bases each). V lost 9 bases to trimming and J lost 4 bases, with 14 bases between them. The CDR3 runs 13 residues. CDR1 MNHEY and CDR2 SVGAGI come from the germline V gene. The CDR3 nucleotides are TGTGCCAGTTCCAACGGGGCCGCAGATACGCAGTATTTT. It codes for CASSNGAADTQYF.

The V call is TRBV5-5, the J call TRBJ1-1; D gene uncertain. The CDR3 is 16 amino acids. Deletions cut 2 bases from V and 1 base from J, with 15 bases between. Germline CDR1 is SGHKS and CDR2 is YYEKEE (reference sequence). CDR3 protein: CASSLLLAGGNTEAFF. In nucleotides, the CDR3 is TGTGCCAGCAGCTTACTCTTGGCCGGCGGGAACACTGAAGCTTTCTTT.

The chain links TRBV11-1 to TRBJ1-1, with D possibly being TRBD1 (5 bases). Germline V gives CDR1 SGHAT, CDR2 FQDESV (reference sequence). This CDR3 is built from 12 residues. V was pared by 6 bases and J by 7 bases, with 12 bases between. CDR3 coding DNA: TGTGCCAGCAGGGGGCTGGGGGTTGAAGCTTTCTTT. The encoded protein is CASRGLGVEAFF.

The chain joins TRBV6-1 to TRBJ1-1, with 9 bases that match TRBD1. V gave up 6 bases and J gave up 7 bases; unmatched junction bases: 9. Per germline, CDR1 MNHNS and CDR2 SASEGT. The CDR3 loop spans 14 amino acids. As DNA, the CDR3 is TGTGCCAGCAGCGACAGATTGGGACAGGGTGAAGCTTTCTTT. Translated: CASSDRLGQGEAFF.

The chain joins TRBV28 to TRBJ2-7; 8 bases are shared with TRBD2. Germline CDR1 MDHEN, CDR2 SYDVKM. CDR3 length: 13 residues. V gave up 11 bases and J gave up 2 bases; unmatched junction bases: 8. Here the CDR3 reads CASGGGSAYEQYF. The CDR3, as DNA: TGTGCCTCCGGGGGGGGGTCGGCCTACGAGCAGTACTTC.

This sequence joins TRBV18 and TRBJ2-7; D call uncertain. V was clipped by 0 bases and J by 3 bases, with 6 bases between them. The CDR3 loop spans 13 amino acids. Germline V lookup: CDR1 KGHSH, CDR2 LQKENI. The CDR3 sequence is CASSPPSRYEQYF. CDR3 sequence (DNA): TGTGCCAGCTCACCACCCAGCCGCTACGAGCAGTACTTC.

The chain is built from TRBV4-1 and TRBJ2-2; D not certain. CDR1 and CDR2 from the germline V gene are MGHRA and YSYEKL. V was shortened by 0 bases and J by 1 base, with 15 bases between the two germline ends. This CDR3 contains 18 residues. CDR3 in DNA: TGCGCCAGCAGCCAAGATCTTCAGGCGGTCGGGAACACCGGGGAGCTGTTTTTT. Translation gives CASSQDLQAVGNTGELFF.

V and J are TRBV9 and TRBJ2-4, with TRBD2 matching over 12 bases. V lost 4 bases and J lost 0; bases outside the gene matches: 8. Germline assignment: CDR1 SGDLS and CDR2 YYNGEE. The CDR3 is 18 residues long. The CDR3 is CASSPRTSGDLAKNIQYF. CDR3 DNA sequence: TGTGCCAGCAGCCCTAGGACTAGCGGGGACCTAGCCAAAAACATTCAGTACTTC. Full variable domain (remainder filled in from reference TRBV9 and TRBJ2-4): DSGVTQTPKHLITATGQRVTLRCSPRSGDLSVYWYQQSLDQGLQFLIQYYNGEERAKGNILERFSAQQFPDLHSELNLSSLELGDSALYFCASSPRTSGDLAKNIQYFGAGTRLSVL.

This clone has just one count. The rearrangement joins TRBV29-1 to TRBJ1-2, with 7 bases fitting TRBD1. The CDR3 length is 13 residues. The V gene end was trimmed by 6 bases and the J gene end by 1 base; junction bases not matched to a gene: 5. The germline CDR1 and CDR2 sequences are SQVTM and ANQGSEA. CDR3 loop: CSVETGNNYGYTF. The CDR3, as DNA: TGCAGCGTCGAGACAGGGAATAACTATGGCTACACCTTC.

V gene TRBV27 combines with J gene TRBJ2-5; TRBD1 aligns across 7 bases. CDR3 length: 17 amino acids. In germline, CDR1 is MNHEY, CDR2 SMNVEV (reference sequence). The junction had 12 bases not matched to a gene; V was cut back by 4 bases and J by 1 base. The CDR3 nucleotides read TGTGCCAGCAGTTCGATCAACAGGGGTTTAACCCAAGAGACCCAGTACTTC. The encoded protein is CASSSINRGLTQETQYF.

The rearrangement uses TRBV7-9 and TRBJ2-7; perhaps TRBD1 as D (6 bases). V lost 5 bases and J 1 base, leaving 15 bases between the germline ends. Germline V gene lookup returns CDR1 SEHNR and CDR2 FQNEAQ (reference sequence). The CDR3 has 15 amino acids. The CDR3: CASSNLGQGSYEQYF. The CDR3 region has the DNA TGTGCCAGCAGCAACCTAGGCCAGGGGTCCTACGAGCAGTACTTC. Filled out from reference TRBV7-9 and TRBJ2-7, the complete variable domain reads DTGVSQNPRHKITKRGQNVTFRCDPISEHNRLYWYRQTLGQGPEFLTYFQNEAQLEKSRLLSDRFSAERPKGSFSTLEIQRTEQGDSAMYLCASSNLGQGSYEQYFGPGTRLTVT.

The V call is TRBV6-5, the J call TRBJ2-1; D is tentatively TRBD1 or TRBD2 (5 bases each). CDR3 size: 16 residues. V was pared by 0 bases and J by 8 bases, with 17 bases between. Germline CDR1 reads MNHEY; CDR2 reads SVGAGI. This CDR3 is CASSYSMGESFHEQFF. The CDR3 DNA is TGTGCCAGCAGTTACTCGATGGGGGAGAGTTTCCATGAGCAGTTCTTC.

In DNA, the CDR3 is TGTGCCAGCAGCGAGGGAAATCTGGATACGCAGTATTTT. Amino acid sequence: CASSEGNLDTQYF. The V call is TRBV25-1, the J call TRBJ2-3; D may be TRBD2 (5 bases). V shed 6 bases and J shed 6 bases, with 13 bases lying between them. In germline, CDR1 is MGHDK, CDR2 SYGVNS. The CDR3 sequence is 13 residues long.

The J gene is TRBJ2-1, the V gene TRBV11-2; D gene unclear. The CDR3 is 14 residues long. Germline CDR1 reads SGHAT; CDR2 reads FQNNGV. V was shortened by 0 bases and J by 7 bases, with 10 bases between the two germline ends. The CDR3 bases are TGTGCCAGCAGCTTAGAGGGGTTAATGAATGAGCAGTTCTTC. Its translation: CASSLEGLMNEQFF. The entire variable domain, with the rest obtained from reference TRBV11-2 and TRBJ2-1, is as follows: EAGVAQSPRYKIIEKRQSVAFWCNPISGHATLYWYQQILGQGPKLLIQFQNNGVVDDSQLPKDRFSAERLKGVDSTLKIQPAKLEDSAVYLCASSLEGLMNEQFFGPGTRLTVL.

This CDR3 is CASRVGQGAYEQYF. The CDR3, as DNA: TGTGCCAGCAGGGTTGGACAGGGGGCATACGAGCAGTACTTC. The chain carries TRBV2 and TRBJ2-7; 11 bases fit TRBD1. V lost 6 bases, J lost 4 bases, and 5 bases stayed unmatched. CDR1 and CDR2 (germline): SNHLY, FYNNEI. This CDR3 comprises 14 residues. The full variable domain, in which reference TRBV2 and TRBJ2-7 provide the parts outside the CDR3, is EPEVTQTPSHQVTQMGQEVILRCVPISNHLYFYWYRQILGQKVEFLVSFYNNEISEKSEIFDDQFSVERPDGSNFTLKIRSTKLEDSAMYFCASRVGQGAYEQYFGPGTRLTVT.

The chain couples TRBV18 to TRBJ2-6; a possible D gene is TRBD2 (5 bases). Germline V gene data show CDR1 as KGHSH and CDR2 as LQKENI. The CDR3 runs to 13 residues. The V end was cut by 2 bases, the J end by 13 bases, with 12 bases between. The CDR3 here is CASSPNGDEVLTF. The CDR3 coding sequence is TGTGCCAGCTCACCAAACGGGGATGAGGTCCTGACTTTC.

This chain joins TRBV10-1 and TRBJ2-7; 11 bases fit TRBD1. V dropped 4 bases and J dropped 4; count of bases not matched to a gene: 3. The CDR3 contains 14 residues. Germline assignment: CDR1 WNHNN and CDR2 SYGVQD (reference sequence). For the CDR3, the DNA is TGCGCCAGCAGTGTTGGACAGGGGGCTTACGAGCAGTACTTC. Its protein is CASSVGQGAYEQYF.

The rearrangement uses TRBV19 and TRBJ2-7; possibly TRBD1 for D (5 bases). Germline V gene sequence: CDR1 LNHDA, CDR2 SQIVND (reference sequence). The CDR3 loop spans 14 amino acids. V was clipped by 0 bases and J by 3 bases, with 9 bases between them. For the CDR3, the DNA is TGTGCCAGTAGTATAGATTGGGGCGACTACGAGCAGTACTTC. Its protein is CASSIDWGDYEQYF.

The rearrangement links TRBV7-6 to TRBJ1-2, with 8 nucleotides matching TRBD1. The CDR3 consists of 14 residues. Germline values: CDR1 SGHVS, CDR2 FNYEAQ. Trimming at V came to 1 base and at J to 8 bases, leaving 6 bases not matched to a gene. This chain's CDR3 is CASSLGQGTSGYTF. CDR3 DNA: TGTGCCAGCAGCTTAGGACAGGGGACAAGCGGCTACACCTTC.

V usage is TRBV7-2 and J usage is TRBJ1-2; D uncertain. The V and J ends lost 4 bases and 8 bases respectively, with 26 bases between them. Germline lookup yields CDR1 SGHTA and CDR2 FQGNSA. The CDR3 totals 17 residues. This CDR3 reads CASSSPEEDLFSMGYTF. For the CDR3, the DNA is TGTGCCAGCAGCTCCCCCGAGGAAGACCTGTTTTCTATGGGCTACACCTTC.

The chain carries TRBV27 and TRBJ1-5; TRBD1 matches 8 bases. The germline V gene has CDR1 MNHEY and CDR2 SMNVEV (reference sequence). The J segment lost 7 bases and the V segment lost 5 bases, leaving 7 bases of the junction unmatched. The CDR3 extends over 14 amino acids. This CDR3 reads CASSARQGNQPQHF. CDR3 nucleotides: TGTGCCAGCAGTGCCCGACAGGGGAACCAGCCCCAGCATTTT.